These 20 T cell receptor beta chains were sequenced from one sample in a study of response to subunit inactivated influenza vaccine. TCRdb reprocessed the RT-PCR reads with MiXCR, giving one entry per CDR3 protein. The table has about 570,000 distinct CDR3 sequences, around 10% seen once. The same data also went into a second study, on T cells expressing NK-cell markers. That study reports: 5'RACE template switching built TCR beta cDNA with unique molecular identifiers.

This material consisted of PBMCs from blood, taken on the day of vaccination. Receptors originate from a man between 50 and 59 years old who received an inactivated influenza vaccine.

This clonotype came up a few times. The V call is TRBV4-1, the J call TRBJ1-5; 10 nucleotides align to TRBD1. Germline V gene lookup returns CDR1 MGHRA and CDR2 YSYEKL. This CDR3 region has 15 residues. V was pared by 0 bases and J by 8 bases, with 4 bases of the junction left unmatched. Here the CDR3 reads CASSQDGTGEEPQHF. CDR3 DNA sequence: TGCGCCAGCAGCCAAGATGGGACAGGGGAAGAGCCCCAGCATTTT.

This CDR3 reads CASSLSGRGYEQYF. CDR3 DNA sequence: TGTGCCAGCAGTTTATCAGGGCGAGGGTACGAGCAGTACTTC. The rearrangement uses TRBV28 and TRBJ2-7; perhaps D is TRBD1 or TRBD2 (5 bases each). V was shortened by 1 base and J by 4 bases, with 11 bases between the two germline ends. The CDR3 is made up of 14 amino acids. CDR1 and CDR2 from the germline V gene are MDHEN and SYDVKM. Based on the CDR3 plus reference TRBV28 and TRBJ2-7, the full variable domain is DVKVTQSSRYLVKRTGEKVFLECVQDMDHENMFWYRQDPGLGLRLIYFSYDVKMKEKGDIPEGYSVSREKKERFSLILESASTNQTSMYLCASSLSGRGYEQYFGPGTRLTVT.

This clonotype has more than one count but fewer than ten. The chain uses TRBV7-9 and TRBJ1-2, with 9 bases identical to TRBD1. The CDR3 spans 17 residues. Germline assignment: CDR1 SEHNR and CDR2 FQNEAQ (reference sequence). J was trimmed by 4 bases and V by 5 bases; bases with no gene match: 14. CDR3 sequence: CASSPGQGLPLLYGYTF. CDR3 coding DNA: TGTGCCAGCAGCCCCGGACAGGGGCTCCCCTTACTCTATGGCTACACCTTC.

The CDR3 protein is CASSLLPRGSAGELFF. DNA for the CDR3: TGTGCCAGCAGCCTCCTCCCCAGGGGCAGTGCCGGGGAGCTGTTTTTT. V and J are TRBV6-1 and TRBJ2-2, with D possibly matching TRBD1 (6 bases). Trimming pared 6 bases from V and 6 bases from J, leaving 20 bases between. This CDR3 is 16 amino acids long. Germline V gene sequence: CDR1 MNHNS, CDR2 SASEGT.

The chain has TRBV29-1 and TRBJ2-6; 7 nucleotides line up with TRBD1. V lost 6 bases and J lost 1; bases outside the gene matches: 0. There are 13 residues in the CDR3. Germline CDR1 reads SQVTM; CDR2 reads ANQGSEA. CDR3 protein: CSVQGSGANVLTF. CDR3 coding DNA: TGCAGCGTACAGGGGTCTGGGGCCAACGTCCTGACTTTC.

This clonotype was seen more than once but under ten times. The CDR3 region is CASSMTSGRYYEQYF. As DNA, the CDR3 is TGTGCCAGCAGTATGACTAGCGGGAGGTATTACGAGCAGTACTTC. The chain has TRBV27 and TRBJ2-7; 13 bases are shared with TRBD2. CDR1 and CDR2 (germline): MNHEY, SMNVEV (reference sequence). The CDR3 is 15 residues long. J lost 4 bases, V lost 5 bases, and 5 bases had no gene match.

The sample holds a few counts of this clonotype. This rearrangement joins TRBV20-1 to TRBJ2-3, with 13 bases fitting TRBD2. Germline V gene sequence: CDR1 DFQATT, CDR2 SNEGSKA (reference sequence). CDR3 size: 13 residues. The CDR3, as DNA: TGCAGACTACTAGCGGGAGGGCCGAATACGCAGTATTTT. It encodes CRLLAGGPNTQYF.

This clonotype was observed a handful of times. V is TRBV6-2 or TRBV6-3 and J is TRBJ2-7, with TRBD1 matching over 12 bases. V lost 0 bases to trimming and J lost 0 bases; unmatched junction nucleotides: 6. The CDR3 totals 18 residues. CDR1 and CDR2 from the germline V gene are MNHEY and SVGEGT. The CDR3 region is CASSYSGTGGRSSYEQYF. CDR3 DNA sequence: TGTGCCAGCAGTTACTCTGGGACAGGGGGCAGGAGCTCCTACGAGCAGTACTTC.

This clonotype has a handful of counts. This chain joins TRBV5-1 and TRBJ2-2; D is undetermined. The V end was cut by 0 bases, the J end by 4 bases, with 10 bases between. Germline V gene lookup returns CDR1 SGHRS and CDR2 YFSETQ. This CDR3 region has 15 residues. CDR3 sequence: CASSLVVGSTGELFF. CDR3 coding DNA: TGCGCCAGCAGCTTGGTAGTGGGTAGCACCGGGGAGCTGTTTTTT.

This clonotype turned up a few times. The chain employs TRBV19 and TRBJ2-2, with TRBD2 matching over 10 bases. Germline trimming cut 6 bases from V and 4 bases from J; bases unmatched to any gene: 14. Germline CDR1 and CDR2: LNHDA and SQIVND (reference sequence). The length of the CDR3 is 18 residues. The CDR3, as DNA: TGTGCCAGTAGCCATAGGTCTAGCGGGAGCGGCGGCACCGGGGAGCTGTTTTTT. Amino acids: CASSHRSSGSGGTGELFF.

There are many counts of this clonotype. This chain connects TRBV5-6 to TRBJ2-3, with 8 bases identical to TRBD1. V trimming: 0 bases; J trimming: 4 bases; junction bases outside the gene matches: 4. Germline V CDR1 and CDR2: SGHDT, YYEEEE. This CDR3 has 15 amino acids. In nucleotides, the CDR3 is TGTGCCAGCAGCTTGGATCCAGGGGGCGCAGATACGCAGTATTTT. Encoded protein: CASSLDPGGADTQYF.

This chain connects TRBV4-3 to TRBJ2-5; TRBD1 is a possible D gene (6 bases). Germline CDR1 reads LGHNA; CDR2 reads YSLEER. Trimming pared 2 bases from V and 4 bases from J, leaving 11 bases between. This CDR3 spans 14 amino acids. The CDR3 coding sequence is TGCGCCAGCAGCCAAAACAGGGTGGGAGAGACCCAGTACTTC. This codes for CASSQNRVGETQYF.

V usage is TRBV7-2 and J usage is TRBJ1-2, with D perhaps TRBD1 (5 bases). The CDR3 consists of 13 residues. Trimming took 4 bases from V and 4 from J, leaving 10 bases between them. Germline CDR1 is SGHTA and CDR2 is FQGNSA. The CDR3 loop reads CASSSRDSYGYTF. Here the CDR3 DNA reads TGTGCCAGCAGCTCCCGGGACTCCTATGGCTACACCTTC.

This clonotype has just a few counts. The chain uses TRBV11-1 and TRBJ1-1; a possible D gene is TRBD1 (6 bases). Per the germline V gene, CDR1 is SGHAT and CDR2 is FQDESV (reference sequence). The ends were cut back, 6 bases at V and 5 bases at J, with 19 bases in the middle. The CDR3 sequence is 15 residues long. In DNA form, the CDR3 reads TGTGCCAGCAGATCAACGGACCGGACAGCAACTGAAGCTTTCTTT. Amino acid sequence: CASRSTDRTATEAFF.

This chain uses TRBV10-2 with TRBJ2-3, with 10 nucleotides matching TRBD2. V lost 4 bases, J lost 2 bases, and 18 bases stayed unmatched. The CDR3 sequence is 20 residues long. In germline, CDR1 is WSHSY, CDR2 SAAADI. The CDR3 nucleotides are TGCGCCAGCAGTGGTAGAATAGCGGGAGGAAGTGGGGGTGTCACAGATACGCAGTATTTT. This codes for CASSGRIAGGSGGVTDTQYF.

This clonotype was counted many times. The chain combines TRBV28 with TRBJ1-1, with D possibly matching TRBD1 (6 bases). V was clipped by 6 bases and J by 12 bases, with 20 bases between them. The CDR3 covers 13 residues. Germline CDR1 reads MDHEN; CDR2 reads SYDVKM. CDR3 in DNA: TGTGCCAGCAGACGAACAGGGACCCACGTATCTTTCTTT. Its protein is CASRRTGTHVSFF.

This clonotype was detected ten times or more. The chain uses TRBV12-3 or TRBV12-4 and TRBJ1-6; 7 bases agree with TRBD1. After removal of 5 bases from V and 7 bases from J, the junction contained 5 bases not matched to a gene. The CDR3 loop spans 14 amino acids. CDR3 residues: CASSRQQGNSPLHF. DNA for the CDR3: TGTGCCAGCAGTAGACAACAGGGGAATTCACCCCTCCACTTT.

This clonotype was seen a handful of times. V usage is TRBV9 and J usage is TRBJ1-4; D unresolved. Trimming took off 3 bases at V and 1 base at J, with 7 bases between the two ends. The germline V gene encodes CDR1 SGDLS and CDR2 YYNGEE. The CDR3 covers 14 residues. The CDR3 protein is CASSEGGTNEKLFF. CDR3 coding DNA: TGTGCCAGCAGCGAGGGCGGAACTAATGAAAAACTGTTTTTT. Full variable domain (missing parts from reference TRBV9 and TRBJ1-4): DSGVTQTPKHLITATGQRVTLRCSPRSGDLSVYWYQQSLDQGLQFLIQYYNGEERAKGNILERFSAQQFPDLHSELNLSSLELGDSALYFCASSEGGTNEKLFFGSGTQLSVL.

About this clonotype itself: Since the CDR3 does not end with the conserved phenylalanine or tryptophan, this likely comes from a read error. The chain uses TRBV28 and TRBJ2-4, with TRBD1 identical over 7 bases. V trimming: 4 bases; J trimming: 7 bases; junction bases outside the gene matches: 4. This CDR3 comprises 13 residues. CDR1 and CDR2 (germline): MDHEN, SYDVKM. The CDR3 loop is CASSSTGWNIQYY. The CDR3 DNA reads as TGTGCCAGCAGTTCGACAGGGTGGAACATTCAGTACTAC.

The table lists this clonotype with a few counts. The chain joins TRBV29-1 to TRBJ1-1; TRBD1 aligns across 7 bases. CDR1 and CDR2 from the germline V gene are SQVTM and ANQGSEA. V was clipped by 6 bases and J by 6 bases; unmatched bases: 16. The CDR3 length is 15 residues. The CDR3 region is CSVLPPDRVVAEAFF. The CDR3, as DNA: TGCAGCGTCTTACCCCCAGACAGGGTGGTCGCTGAAGCTTTCTTT.